The 8 T cell receptor beta chains reported below all come from one sample, sequenced in a study of control samples from healthy donors and cancer patients. Libraries were prepared by immunoSEQ multiplex PCR; TCRdb keeps only in-frame clonotypes and omits some of them. Altogether 100,000 to 150,000 clones are present, around 92% being singletons, with the ten largest covering approximately 0.58%. The sequenced sample was PBMCs. The receptor source for this set is an elderly man with head and neck cancer.

This rearrangement joins TRBV4-1 to TRBJ1-1, with TRBD1 as a possible D gene (5 bases). CDR1 and CDR2 (germline): MGHRA, YSYEKL. Between the trimmed V and J ends, which lost 1 base and 1 base, there was a span of 10 bases. This CDR3 has 15 amino acids. The CDR3 spells CASSQVPGPNTEAFF. The CDR3 DNA sequence: TGCGCCAGCAGCCAAGTCCCAGGGCCGAACACTGAAGCTTTCTTT.

The sample holds a few counts of this clone. The chain has TRBV9 and TRBJ2-1, with TRBD2 identical over 9 bases. The V segment lost 3 bases and the J segment 7 bases; nucleotides outside the gene matches: 8. CDR1 and CDR2 (germline): SGDLS, YYNGEE. This CDR3 comprises 15 residues. CDR3 DNA sequence: TGTGCCAGCAGCGCCGCGGGAGGGCCGGAGAATGAGCAGTTCTTC. It encodes CASSAAGGPENEQFF. The full variable domain, in which reference TRBV9 and TRBJ2-1 provide the parts outside the CDR3, is DSGVTQTPKHLITATGQRVTLRCSPRSGDLSVYWYQQSLDQGLQFLIQYYNGEERAKGNILERFSAQQFPDLHSELNLSSLELGDSALYFCASSAAGGPENEQFFGPGTRLTVL.

V gene TRBV19 combines with J gene TRBJ1-1; tentatively, D is TRBD1 (6 bases). This CDR3 region has 14 residues. Germline loops: CDR1 LNHDA, CDR2 SQIVND (reference sequence). Trimming shortened V by 6 bases and J by 1 base, and 12 bases separated the two germline ends. CDR3 bases: TGTGCCAGTAGAACAGGGAGGGCGAACACTGAAGCTTTCTTT. Translation: CASRTGRANTEAFF.

The chain couples TRBV7-6 to TRBJ1-6; no clear D gene. CDR1 and CDR2 (germline): SGHVS, FNYEAQ. Trimming took 1 base from V and 7 from J, leaving 14 bases between them. CDR3 size: 16 residues. The CDR3 bases are TGTGCCAGCAGCTTAGGGTGGTCAGTAGGGAATTCACCCCTCCACTTT. The encoded protein is CASSLGWSVGNSPLHF. Full variable domain (remainder filled in from reference TRBV7-6 and TRBJ1-6): GAGVSQSPRYKVTKRGQDVALRCDPISGHVSLYWYRQALGQGPEFLTYFNYEAQQDKSGLPNDRFSAERPEGSISTLTIQRTEQRDSAMYRCASSLGWSVGNSPLHFGNGTRLTVT.

The J gene is TRBJ1-1, the V gene TRBV10-2, with no clear D. The germline CDR1 and CDR2 sequences are WSHSY and SAAADI. Trimming pared 0 bases from V and 4 bases from J, leaving 6 bases between. The CDR3 is 13 amino acids. CDR3 DNA sequence: TGCGCCAGCAGTGAGTCGAGTCCCACTGAAGCTTTCTTT. As protein: CASSESSPTEAFF.

The genes are TRBV5-1 and TRBJ2-7; possible D gene TRBD1, 5 bases. The CDR3 extends over 14 amino acids. Trimming removed 4 bases at V and 5 bases at J, with 16 bases between. CDR1 is SGHRS and CDR2 is YFSETQ in the germline V gene. For the CDR3, the DNA is TGCGCCAGCAGCCCCATTGCAGGGTCCGACGAGCAGTACTTC. Its translation is CASSPIAGSDEQYF.

V is TRBV18 and J is TRBJ1-4; 9 bases align to TRBD1. V was clipped by 4 bases and J by 0 bases; unmatched bases: 6. The CDR3 extends over 17 amino acids. Germline CDR1 KGHSH, CDR2 LQKENI. The CDR3 sequence: CASSLRDRAATNEKLFF. Here the CDR3 DNA reads TGTGCCAGCTCACTAAGGGACAGGGCGGCAACTAATGAAAAACTGTTTTTT. The variable domain in full, with the rest retrieved from reference TRBV18 and TRBJ1-4, is NAGVMQNPRHLVRRRGQEARLRCSPMKGHSHVYWYRQLPEEGLKFMVYLQKENIIDESGMPKERFSAEFPKEGPSILRIQQVVRGDSAAYFCASSLRDRAATNEKLFFGSGTQLSVL.

This clone has more than one count but fewer than ten. This rearrangement joins TRBV4-1 to TRBJ2-1, with 8 bases fitting TRBD2. Looked up from germline, CDR1 is MGHRA and CDR2 is YSYEKL. V was pared by 0 bases and J by 7 bases, with 8 bases of the junction left unmatched. The CDR3 has 16 residues. The CDR3 DNA follows: TGCGCCAGCAGCCAAGAGGACGGGAGGGCGGGGAATGAGCAGTTCTTC. Amino acids: CASSQEDGRAGNEQFF.